One sample yielded the 25 T cell receptor beta chains listed below, sequenced in a study of cytomegalovirus exposure and HLA in healthy donors. A multiplex PCR was run with 60 Vbeta primers and 13 Jbeta primers. The assay was immunoSEQ multiplex PCR, and TCRdb's table has in-frame clones only and misses some. The table includes over 150,000 clones, approximately 85% detected once. Sequenced material: PBMCs. The receptors were gathered from a girl aged 5 to 17 in good health and CMV-seropositive.

This chain joins TRBV2 and TRBJ2-1, with TRBD2 matching over 8 bases. CDR1 and CDR2 from the germline V gene are SNHLY and FYNNEI. With 3 bases clipped from V and 7 bases from J, the junction kept 8 bases outside the gene matches. This CDR3 contains 15 residues. The CDR3 bases are TGTGCCAGCAGTGACAGAGGGCGGGGGGCTAATGAGCAGTTCTTC. This gives the protein CASSDRGRGANEQFF.

The chain links TRBV27 to TRBJ2-1, with TRBD1 matching over 9 bases. Per the germline V gene, CDR1 is MNHEY and CDR2 is SMNVEV (reference sequence). The length of the CDR3 is 12 residues. J was trimmed by 13 bases and V by 5 bases; bases with no gene match: 6. CDR3 loop: CASSHGTGYQFF. The CDR3 DNA is TGTGCCAGCAGTCATGGGACAGGGTATCAGTTCTTC.

The chain joins TRBV5-6 to TRBJ2-5; tentatively, D is TRBD1 (5 bases). The DNA end favors TRBJ2-7, so the J call may be wrong. The CDR3 contains 14 residues. The V gene's germline CDR1 is SGHDT and CDR2 YYEEEE. The CDR3 loop is CASSLGQGFAEQYF. CDR3 DNA sequence: TGTGCCAGCAGCTTGGGGCAGGGCTTTGCCGAGCAGTACTTC.

The chain employs TRBV9 and TRBJ2-2; 8 positions agree with TRBD2. V trimming: 2 bases; J trimming: 1 base; junction bases outside the gene matches: 7. The CDR3 sequence is 17 residues long. Germline-derived CDR1 and CDR2 are SGDLS and YYNGEE. The CDR3 nucleotides read TGTGCCAGCAGCGTGTCTTGGACTAGCTGGAACACCGGGGAGCTGTTTTTT. Translating it yields CASSVSWTSWNTGELFF. The full variable domain, in which reference TRBV9 and TRBJ2-2 provide the parts outside the CDR3, is DSGVTQTPKHLITATGQRVTLRCSPRSGDLSVYWYQQSLDQGLQFLIQYYNGEERAKGNILERFSAQQFPDLHSELNLSSLELGDSALYFCASSVSWTSWNTGELFFGEGSRLTVL.

The genes are TRBV11-2 and TRBJ2-5, with a possible D match to TRBD2 (5 bases). The CDR3 has 15 residues. V was pared by 2 bases and J by 0 bases, with 10 bases between. Germline assignment: CDR1 SGHAT and CDR2 FQNNGV. In DNA form, the CDR3 reads TGTGCCAGCAGCTTAATATGGAGGTACCAAGAGACCCAGTACTTC. Translating gives CASSLIWRYQETQYF.

CDR3 sequence (DNA): TGTGCCAGCAGCTTTGGATCTAGAAACACTGAAGCTTTCTTT. Amino acids: CASSFGSRNTEAFF. The chain uses TRBV11-3 and TRBJ1-1; D is uncertain. This CDR3 region has 14 residues. The V and J ends lost 3 bases and 2 bases respectively, with 10 bases between them. CDR1 and CDR2 (germline): SGHNT, YENEEA. The full variable domain, rest sourced from reference TRBV11-3 and TRBJ1-1, is EAGVVQSPRYKIIEKKQPVAFWCNPISGHNTLYWYLQNLGQGPELLIRYENEEAVDDSQLPKDRFSAERLKGVDSTLKIQPAELGDSAVYLCASSFGSRNTEAFFGQGTRLTVV.

The CDR3 is CASSLGVGGQTEAFF. CDR3 sequence (DNA): TGTGCCAGCAGTTTGGGTGTCGGGGGTCAGACTGAAGCTTTCTTT. The chain couples TRBV27 to TRBJ1-1; D perhaps matches TRBD1 (5 bases). Germline V gene sequence: CDR1 MNHEY, CDR2 SMNVEV (reference sequence). Trimming removed 3 bases from V and 5 bases from J, with 16 bases in between. The CDR3 spans 15 residues.

The chain couples TRBV19 to TRBJ1-6; 7 nucleotides line up with TRBD1. This CDR3 contains 16 residues. The trim removed 0 bases at V and 9 bases at J, leaving 8 bases unmatched. Germline V lookup: CDR1 LNHDA, CDR2 SQIVND (reference sequence). CDR3 amino acids: CASSIDPAGGLSPLHF. DNA for the CDR3: TGTGCCAGTAGTATAGATCCGGCAGGGGGACTTTCACCCCTCCACTTT.

The CDR3 DNA is TGTGCCAGCAGCGTACTTAGCGGGAACTCCTACGAGCAGTACTTC. This sequence encodes CASSVLSGNSYEQYF. This rearrangement joins TRBV9 to TRBJ2-7, with 8 bases aligning to TRBD2. Germline V gene data show CDR1 as SGDLS and CDR2 as YYNGEE. The J segment lost 0 bases and the V segment lost 1 base, leaving 3 bases of the junction unmatched. The CDR3 covers 15 residues.

The genes are TRBV18 and TRBJ2-5; 7 nucleotides line up with TRBD2. V was clipped by 3 bases and J by 2 bases; unmatched bases: 9. The CDR3 covers 16 residues. Germline CDR1 KGHSH, CDR2 LQKENI. The CDR3 region has the DNA TGTGCCAGCTCACCCAGAAGCGGGATAGGGCAAGAGACCCAGTACTTC. It translates to CASSPRSGIGQETQYF. The whole variable domain, remainder taken from reference TRBV18 and TRBJ2-5, is NAGVMQNPRHLVRRRGQEARLRCSPMKGHSHVYWYRQLPEEGLKFMVYLQKENIIDESGMPKERFSAEFPKEGPSILRIQQVVRGDSAAYFCASSPRSGIGQETQYFGPGTRLLVL.

This rearrangement joins TRBV9 to TRBJ2-1; 7 positions match TRBD2. The CDR3 sequence is 15 residues long. Germline values: CDR1 SGDLS, CDR2 YYNGEE. V dropped 2 bases and J dropped 4; count of bases not matched to a gene: 6. The CDR3 is CASSVLPGGYNEQFF. CDR3 DNA sequence: TGTGCCAGCAGCGTTTTGCCGGGGGGTTACAATGAGCAGTTCTTC.

This CDR3 reads CASSISQVYYGYTF. DNA for the CDR3: TGTGCCAGTAGTATCTCTCAGGTCTACTATGGCTACACCTTC. The rearrangement uses TRBV19 and TRBJ1-2; D remains ambiguous. The CDR3 runs to 14 residues. Germline values: CDR1 LNHDA, CDR2 SQIVND (reference sequence). V lost 3 bases and J lost 3, with 11 bases in between.

V and J are TRBV4-1 and TRBJ2-1; possible D gene TRBD2, 6 bases. Germline loops: CDR1 MGHRA, CDR2 YSYEKL. CDR3 size: 14 residues. Trimming removed 0 bases at V and 6 bases at J, with 9 bases between. As DNA, the CDR3 is TGCGCCAGCAGCCAAGAGGTAGCGGCCAATGAGCAGTTCTTC. Its translation is CASSQEVAANEQFF.

The chain employs TRBV6-4 and TRBJ2-7; D not resolved. CDR3 size: 13 residues. CDR1 MRHNA and CDR2 SNTAGT come from the germline V gene. V was shortened by 2 bases and J by 2 bases, with 7 bases between the two germline ends. CDR3 in DNA: TGTGCCAGCAGTGACCGAGTCGCCTACGAGCAGTACTTC. As protein: CASSDRVAYEQYF.

The chain couples TRBV4-1 to TRBJ2-1; 13 bases are shared with TRBD2. The CDR3 sequence is 18 residues long. Germline V gives CDR1 MGHRA, CDR2 YSYEKL. J was trimmed by 8 bases and V by 0 bases; bases with no gene match: 10. The CDR3 bases are TGCGCCAGCAGCCAAGAGTTACTAGCGGGGGGGGCCGGTGATGAGCAGTTCTTC. Its translation: CASSQELLAGGAGDEQFF.

The V gene is TRBV18, the J gene TRBJ2-7; D is perhaps TRBD2 (5 bases). The CDR3 spans 12 residues. Germline V gene data show CDR1 as KGHSH and CDR2 as LQKENI. Trimming pared 6 bases from V and 6 bases from J, leaving 12 bases between. The CDR3, as DNA: TGTGCCAGCTCGTCCACCGGGGTCGAGCAGTACTTC. Amino acids: CASSSTGVEQYF.

The table lists this clone with a few counts. V usage is TRBV5-6 and J usage is TRBJ1-2, with a weak D call TRBD1 (6 bases). This CDR3 has 13 residues. V gave up 2 bases and J gave up 7 bases, with 12 bases separating them. Germline values: CDR1 SGHDT, CDR2 YYEEEE. The DNA for the CDR3 is TGTGCCAGCAGCTTTCCAGGGGCGGCTGGCTACACCTTC. It translates to CASSFPGAAGYTF.

V is TRBV6-5 and J is TRBJ1-2; D call uncertain. V lost 7 bases to trimming and J lost 7 bases, with 16 bases between them. CDR3 size: 13 residues. Germline loops: CDR1 MNHEY, CDR2 SVGAGI. The CDR3 region has the DNA TGTGCCAGCACTCCGGCGGGTACGAGTGGCTACACCTTC. This translates into CASTPAGTSGYTF.

The genes are TRBV6-4 and TRBJ2-3; the match to TRBD2 covers 11 bases. V shed 6 bases and J 2 bases; nucleotides not matched to a gene: 4. CDR1 and CDR2 (germline): MRHNA, SNTAGT. The CDR3 has 15 residues. In DNA, the CDR3 is TGTGCCAGCAGAGAGACTAGCGGGAACACAGATACGCAGTATTTT. Its translation: CASRETSGNTDTQYF.

The chain employs TRBV10-3 and TRBJ2-1; weak D call: TRBD2 (6 bases). CDR3 length: 16 amino acids. The germline V gene has CDR1 ENHRY and CDR2 SYGVKD. The V and J ends lost 2 bases and 3 bases respectively, with 14 bases between them. DNA of the CDR3: TGTGCCATCAGTGAGGAAGCGGGCACCTTCTACAATGAGCAGTTCTTC. Translated: CAISEEAGTFYNEQFF.

The chain combines TRBV27 with TRBJ2-1, with TRBD2 identical over 13 bases. The CDR3 length is 17 residues. From germline, CDR1 is MNHEY and CDR2 SMNVEV (reference sequence). The V gene end was trimmed by 4 bases and the J gene end by 4 bases; junction bases not matched to a gene: 7. CDR3 residues: CASSSSGTSGVYNEQFF. CDR3 in DNA: TGTGCCAGCAGTTCCTCCGGGACTAGCGGGGTTTACAATGAGCAGTTCTTC.

This clone was counted between two and nine times. The gene calls are TRBV5-4 and TRBJ2-7, with a weak D call TRBD1 (6 bases). Germline values: CDR1 SGHNT, CDR2 YYREEE (reference sequence). This CDR3 has 15 amino acids. V was shortened by 2 bases and J by 2 bases, with 14 bases between the two germline ends. CDR3 region: CASSLSQGQAYEQYF. CDR3 bases: TGTGCCAGCAGCTTATCACAGGGACAAGCCTACGAGCAGTACTTC.

This chain connects TRBV4-1 to TRBJ1-6; D is possibly TRBD1 (6 bases). CDR1 and CDR2 (germline): MGHRA, YSYEKL. Trimming cost V 5 bases and J 5 bases, with 13 bases left between them. This CDR3 spans 15 amino acids. The CDR3 sequence is CASSRGHQNNSPLHF. CDR3 DNA sequence: TGCGCCAGCAGCAGGGGACACCAAAATAATTCACCCCTCCACTTT.

This clone was counted a few times. This chain joins TRBV5-1 and TRBJ1-5; no reliable D call. CDR1 and CDR2 (germline): SGHRS, YFSETQ. This CDR3 is 14 amino acids long. Trimming removed 4 bases at V and 1 base at J, with 9 bases between. The CDR3, as DNA: TGCGCCAGCAGCGTTGACGGGAGCAATCAGCCCCAGCATTTT. The encoded protein is CASSVDGSNQPQHF.

This rearrangement joins TRBV5-1 to TRBJ2-5; the match to TRBD1 covers 11 bases. J gave up 2 bases and V 4 bases, and 4 bases lay outside the gene matches. Per the germline V gene, CDR1 is SGHRS and CDR2 is YFSETQ. The CDR3 spans 15 residues. The CDR3 DNA reads TGCGCCAGCAGCCAAGGGACAGGGGGTCAAGAGACCCAGTACTTC. This codes for CASSQGTGGQETQYF.